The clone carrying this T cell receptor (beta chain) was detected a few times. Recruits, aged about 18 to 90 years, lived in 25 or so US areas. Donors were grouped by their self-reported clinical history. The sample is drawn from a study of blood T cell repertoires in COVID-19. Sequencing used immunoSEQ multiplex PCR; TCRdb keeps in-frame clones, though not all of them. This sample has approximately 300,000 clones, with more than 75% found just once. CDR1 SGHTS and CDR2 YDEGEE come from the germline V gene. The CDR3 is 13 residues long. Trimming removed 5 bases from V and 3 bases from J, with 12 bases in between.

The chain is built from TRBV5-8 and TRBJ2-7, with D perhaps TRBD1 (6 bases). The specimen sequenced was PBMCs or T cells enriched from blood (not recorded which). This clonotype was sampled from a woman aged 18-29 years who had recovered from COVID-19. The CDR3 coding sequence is TGTGCCAGCAGAACTCGACAGGACTACGAGCAGTACTTC. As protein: CASRTRQDYEQYF.